This TCR beta chain emerged from a study of cytomegalovirus exposure and HLA in healthy donors. Study overall: The same platform was used for the roughly 130 validation repertoires and the approximately 700 first-cohort repertoires, a later analysis reported. Findings and caveats of the study: Associated with cytomegalovirus, according to the listing, were 150 to 200 TCR beta chains. Generally TCR sequences proved uncommon, though certain public TCRs appeared in numerous donors.

Concerning this clone itself: Its antigen is undetermined.

The germline CDR1 and CDR2 sequences are SGHVS and FNYEAQ. The CDR3 length is 15 residues. The ends lost 7 bases at V and 5 bases at J; junction bases unmatched: 13. The data were produced by immunoSEQ multiplex PCR, yet TCRdb's version contains in-frame clones alone and is incomplete. The top ten clones hold around a sixth of a sample with approximately 170,000 clones, less than 85% of them seen once. Sample: PBMCs. V is TRBV7-6 and J is TRBJ2-5, with TRBD2 matching over 7 bases. The TCR originated in a man younger than 30 in good health and CMV-seropositive. The CDR3 nucleotides read TGTGCCAGCACAGGGTTGGGCGGGAGTGAGGAGACCCAGTACTTC. It yields the protein CASTGLGGSEETQYF.